The 20 T cell receptor beta chains given below trace back to one sample, sequenced in a study of response to subunit inactivated influenza vaccine. TCRdb re-called the RT-PCR reads with MiXCR, one entry per CDR3 protein. The sample lists about 830,000 distinct CDR3 sequences; about 18% were seen once. The starting material was PBMCs from blood, obtained 5 to 6 days after vaccination. Source of these receptors: a man over 45 who received an inactivated influenza vaccine.

The chain links TRBV5-1 to TRBJ2-5; TRBD1 agrees at 7 bases. Per germline, CDR1 SGHRS and CDR2 YFSETQ. V trimming: 1 base; J trimming: 4 bases; junction bases outside the gene matches: 10. This CDR3 is 16 amino acids long. In DNA, the CDR3 is TGCGCCAGCAGCTTGAACGCAGGGGGTAACCTAGAGACCCAGTACTTC. Translation gives CASSLNAGGNLETQYF.

Here the CDR3 reads CASSQELAGGREQFF. The CDR3 DNA sequence: TGTGCCAGCAGCCAAGAGCTAGCGGGAGGGCGAGAGCAGTTCTTC. The rearrangement links TRBV14 to TRBJ2-1; 12 bases align to TRBD2. Looked up from germline, CDR1 is SGHDN and CDR2 is FVKESK. The CDR3 totals 15 residues. The ends lost 0 bases at V and 10 bases at J; junction bases unmatched: 4.

Ten or more counts support this clonotype. V usage is TRBV12-3 or TRBV12-4 and J usage is TRBJ2-5; 9 nucleotides agree with TRBD1. Trimming at V came to 6 bases and at J to 2 bases, leaving 7 bases not matched to a gene. The CDR3 extends over 15 amino acids. CDR3 coding DNA: TGTGCCAGCAGAAGGACAGGGGTCAGTCAAGAGACCCAGTACTTC. Translation: CASRRTGVSQETQYF.

This chain links TRBV29-1 with TRBJ2-3; D might be TRBD2 (6 bases). Trimming took off 6 bases at V and 1 base at J, with 20 bases between the two ends. The CDR3 sequence is 16 residues long. Germline values: CDR1 SQVTM, CDR2 ANQGSEA. This CDR3 reads CSVQGAGSRGTDTQYF. CDR3 DNA: TGCAGCGTCCAAGGCGCGGGAAGCAGGGGCACAGATACGCAGTATTTT.

In its sample, this clonotype was seen a few times. The V gene is TRBV20-1, the J gene TRBJ1-1, with TRBD1 as a possible D gene (6 bases). The CDR3 extends over 14 amino acids. The germline V and J ends were trimmed by 6 bases and 1 base, with 15 bases remaining between them. CDR1 is DFQATT, CDR2 SNEGSKA, per germline (reference sequence). The CDR3 DNA follows: TGCAGTGCCCATGAGGGAGGGGGGAACACTGAAGCTTTCTTT. Amino acid sequence: CSAHEGGGNTEAFF.

The genes are TRBV9 and TRBJ2-1; 7 nucleotides line up with TRBD2. The CDR3 contains 15 residues. With V trimmed by 3 bases and J by 4 bases, 7 bases remained unmatched. From germline, CDR1 is SGDLS and CDR2 YYNGEE. The CDR3 DNA reads TGTGCCAGCAGCGCAGTACCCGGGGGGTACAATGAGCAGTTCTTC. It specifies CASSAVPGGYNEQFF.

This clonotype has more than one count but fewer than ten. CDR3 sequence (DNA): TGTGCCAGCAGCTTAAAGGAGAAGAACACTGAAGCTTTCTTT. Protein sequence: CASSLKEKNTEAFF. The J gene is TRBJ1-1, the V gene TRBV7-3; D gene uncertain. This CDR3 has 14 residues. Deletions cut 1 base from V and 1 base from J, with 7 bases between. Germline V gene sequence: CDR1 SGHTA, CDR2 FQGTGA.

This clonotype was counted ten times or more. The J gene is TRBJ1-4, the V gene TRBV12-3 or TRBV12-4; no reliable D call. V lost 5 bases, J lost 8 bases, and 9 bases lay in between. This CDR3 is 12 amino acids long. The CDR3 nucleotides read TGTGCCAGCAGTCAGTCGGGGGAAAAACTGTTTTTT. Its protein product is CASSQSGEKLFF.

The chain couples TRBV6-5 to TRBJ2-7, with 7 bases fitting TRBD1. Germline trimming cut 2 bases from V and 0 bases from J; bases unmatched to any gene: 1. Germline lookup yields CDR1 MNHEY and CDR2 SVGAGI. The CDR3 has 14 amino acids. The CDR3 sequence is CASSYGDSSYEQYF. The CDR3 DNA sequence: TGTGCCAGCAGTTACGGGGACAGCTCCTACGAGCAGTACTTC.

This clonotype was detected a few times. This CDR3 reads CASSHNQGIHNEQFF. In DNA form, the CDR3 reads TGCGCCAGCAGCCACAACCAGGGGATCCACAATGAGCAGTTCTTC. The genes are TRBV4-3 and TRBJ2-1; possible D gene TRBD1, 6 bases. The CDR3 has 15 residues. Germline values: CDR1 LGHNA, CDR2 YSLEER. V was pared by 3 bases and J by 5 bases, with 14 bases between.

This clonotype occurred many times. The V gene is TRBV12-3 or TRBV12-4, the J gene TRBJ2-5; 10 bases are a match to TRBD2. V lost 9 bases to trimming and J lost 5 bases; unmatched junction nucleotides: 15. This CDR3 comprises 16 residues. The CDR3 sequence is CASADNGLAGAETQYF. The CDR3 DNA sequence: TGTGCCAGTGCCGATAATGGGCTAGCGGGGGCGGAGACCCAGTACTTC.

This clonotype is a singleton in its sample. As the CDR3 is not closed by the conserved phenylalanine or tryptophan, this likely results from a read error. The chain has TRBV20-1 and TRBJ1-2, with D unclear. Germline V CDR1 and CDR2: DFQATT, SNEGSKA (reference sequence). Trimming cost V 3 bases and J 5 bases, with 22 bases left between them. The CDR3 is made up of 16 amino acids. This chain's CDR3 is CSASSVPPGTPYGYTY. CDR3 sequence (DNA): TGCAGTGCTAGCTCGGTGCCACCCGGAACCCCATATGGCTACACCTAC.

This clonotype was seen many times. The rearrangement links TRBV20-1 to TRBJ2-1; D is unresolved. CDR1 is DFQATT and CDR2 is SNEGSKA in the germline V gene (reference sequence). The CDR3 extends over 14 amino acids. Trimming took 6 bases from V and 0 from J, leaving 12 bases between them. CDR3 residues: CSARSRRSYNEQFF. The CDR3 DNA follows: TGCAGTGCCCGGTCCAGACGCTCCTACAATGAGCAGTTCTTC.

The chain employs TRBV30 and TRBJ2-1; the D call may be TRBD1 or TRBD2 (6 bases each). There are 12 residues in the CDR3. V was cut by 4 bases and J by 7 bases, with 11 bases left in between. Germline CDR1 GTSNPN, CDR2 SVGIG (reference sequence). The CDR3 protein is CAWKGGRNEQFF. As DNA, the CDR3 is TGTGCCTGGAAGGGGGGACGTAATGAGCAGTTCTTC.

This clonotype occurred a few times. The chain carries TRBV5-6 and TRBJ1-1; D not certain. This CDR3 spans 13 amino acids. Trimming took 4 bases from V and 4 from J, leaving 11 bases between them. Germline CDR1 is SGHDT and CDR2 is YYEEEE. CDR3 sequence: CASSGGGSTEAFF. CDR3 sequence (DNA): TGTGCCAGCAGCGGCGGTGGTTCCACTGAAGCTTTCTTT.

This clonotype appeared a few times. This rearrangement joins TRBV10-2 to TRBJ1-2; D unclear. V lost 8 bases, J lost 5 bases, and 9 bases lay in between. There are 11 residues in the CDR3. The germline V gene encodes CDR1 WSHSY and CDR2 SAAADI. Here the CDR3 reads CASRDDYGYTF. DNA of the CDR3: TGCGCCAGCCGAGATGATTATGGCTACACCTTC.

V gene TRBV5-1 combines with J gene TRBJ2-3; the D is unclear. The germline CDR1 and CDR2 sequences are SGHRS and YFSETQ. With 0 bases removed from V and 5 bases from J, the gap between germline ends came to 10 bases. This CDR3 comprises 14 residues. The CDR3 nucleotides read TGCGCCAGCAGCTTGGCCCAAAACAGAGATACGCAGTATTTT. It translates to CASSLAQNRDTQYF. Based on the CDR3 plus reference TRBV5-1 and TRBJ2-3, the full variable domain is KAGVTQTPRYLIKTRGQQVTLSCSPISGHRSVSWYQQTPGQGLQFLFEYFSETQRNKGNFPGRFSGRQFSNSRSEMNVSTLELGDSALYLCASSLAQNRDTQYFGPGTRLTVL.

The rearrangement links TRBV4-2 to TRBJ2-7; D unresolved. CDR1 and CDR2 from the germline V gene are LGHNA and YNFKEQ. The CDR3 is made up of 14 amino acids. The ends were cut back, 2 bases at V and 2 bases at J, with 10 bases in the middle. For the CDR3, the DNA is TGTGCCAGCAGCCAACCCACCCCTCCCTACGAGCAGTACTTC. Its translation: CASSQPTPPYEQYF.

This clonotype was counted only a few times. V usage is TRBV20-1 and J usage is TRBJ2-3; 7 bases are shared with TRBD1. Looked up from germline, CDR1 is DFQATT and CDR2 is SNEGSKA (reference sequence). V lost 6 bases to trimming and J lost 5 bases; unmatched junction nucleotides: 8. This CDR3 region has 13 residues. CDR3 loop: CSAIQGQRDTQYF. The CDR3 nucleotides are TGCAGTGCCATACAGGGGCAGAGAGATACGCAGTATTTT.

The chain is built from TRBV12-3 or TRBV12-4 and TRBJ2-5; unclear D gene. Trimming removed 1 base at V and 1 base at J, with 13 bases between. The CDR3 has 16 amino acids. The CDR3 here is CASSLGGSMGQETQYF. The CDR3 nucleotides read TGTGCCAGCAGTTTAGGCGGAAGCATGGGCCAAGAGACCCAGTACTTC.